One sample yielded the 14 T cell receptor beta chains listed below, sequenced in a study of cytomegalovirus exposure and HLA in healthy donors. PCR employed 60 Vbeta and 13 Jbeta primers. Profiled with immunoSEQ multiplex PCR; TCRdb holds only in-frame clones, not every one. The table for this sample gives about 130,000 clones. The sample consisted of PBMCs. The origin of the receptors is a young man in good health and CMV-seronegative.

Points on this clone: One end of the junction does not line up with germline, which may come from a read error. The chain is built from TRBV18 and TRBJ2-7, with TRBD1 matching over 8 bases. In germline, CDR1 is KGHSH, CDR2 LQKENI. CDR3 length: 16 amino acids. CDR3 protein: CASSPNAGTGKTKVDF. The DNA of the CDR3 is TGTGCCAGCTCACCTAACGCCGGGACAGGCAAGACTAAGGTGGACTTC.

V and J are TRBV7-9 and TRBJ1-1, with 9 bases matching TRBD1. The ends lost 4 bases at V and 5 bases at J; junction bases unmatched: 8. Germline V gene lookup returns CDR1 SEHNR and CDR2 FQNEAQ (reference sequence). The CDR3 runs 15 residues. The CDR3 DNA sequence: TGTGCCAGCAGCTGGGGACAGGGAGGGGTTACTGAAGCTTTCTTT. Translation gives CASSWGQGGVTEAFF.

This chain joins TRBV5-4 and TRBJ1-1, with 10 positions matching TRBD1. The germline gives CDR1 SGHNT, CDR2 YYREEE (reference sequence). The CDR3 spans 15 residues. With 4 bases clipped from V and 3 bases from J, the junction kept 6 bases outside the gene matches. CDR3: CASSPRQGAHTEAFF. The DNA for the CDR3 is TGTGCCAGCAGCCCCCGACAGGGGGCGCACACTGAAGCTTTCTTT.

This sequence joins TRBV2 and TRBJ2-1; 10 bases fit TRBD2. Unmatched junction bases numbered 8, after V lost 2 bases and J lost 1 base. Germline CDR1 is SNHLY and CDR2 is FYNNEI. CDR3 length: 18 amino acids. CDR3: CASSETLAGARSYNEQFF. The DNA of the CDR3 is TGTGCCAGCAGTGAAACTCTAGCGGGAGCCCGTTCCTACAATGAGCAGTTCTTC.

The V call is TRBV6-1, the J call TRBJ2-1; 9 bases fit TRBD2. Germline V gene lookup returns CDR1 MNHNS and CDR2 SASEGT. The CDR3 is 15 amino acids. The junction had 6 bases not matched to a gene; V was cut back by 7 bases and J by 2 bases. The CDR3 DNA sequence: TGTGCCAGCAAGTCTAGCGGGAATCCCTACAATGAGCAGTTCTTC. Protein: CASKSSGNPYNEQFF.

The J gene is TRBJ2-2, the V gene TRBV9; 8 bases match TRBD1. V dropped 4 bases and J dropped 4; count of bases not matched to a gene: 6. The CDR3 covers 15 residues. Germline CDR1 and CDR2: SGDLS and YYNGEE. CDR3 region: CASSPDREGTGELFF. The CDR3 DNA follows: TGTGCCAGCAGCCCGGACAGGGAAGGCACCGGGGAGCTGTTTTTT.

J is TRBJ1-5 and V is TRBV30; maybe TRBD1 (5 bases). V was trimmed by 0 bases and J by 0 bases, leaving 9 bases between them. The germline gives CDR1 GTSNPN, CDR2 SVGIG (reference sequence). This CDR3 contains 15 residues. The CDR3 coding sequence is TGTGCCTGGAGTGTGTGGAGGGGTAGCAATCAGCCCCAGCATTTT. Encoded protein: CAWSVWRGSNQPQHF.

The gene calls are TRBV7-6 and TRBJ2-1, with 12 bases matching TRBD2. Germline-derived CDR1 and CDR2 are SGHVS and FNYEAQ. The CDR3 is made up of 15 amino acids. The trim removed 4 bases at V and 6 bases at J, leaving 4 bases unmatched. DNA of the CDR3: TGTGCCAGCAGCTCCCTAGCGGGGGGGCCCAATGAGCAGTTCTTC. It specifies CASSSLAGGPNEQFF.

This chain joins TRBV29-1 and TRBJ1-4, with 9 bases lining up with TRBD1. V lost 7 bases to trimming and J lost 4 bases; unmatched junction nucleotides: 4. Germline V gene sequence: CDR1 SQVTM, CDR2 ANQGSEA. This CDR3 comprises 13 residues. The CDR3 sequence: CSARGQGNEKLFF. CDR3 coding DNA: TGCAGCGCCCGGGGACAGGGTAATGAAAAACTGTTTTTT.

J is TRBJ2-5 and V is TRBV10-1; 9 bases align to TRBD1. Trimming took 4 bases from V and 4 from J; bases not matched to a gene: 7. Germline values: CDR1 WNHNN, CDR2 SYGVQD (reference sequence). The CDR3 sequence is 15 residues long. CDR3 sequence reads: CASSANTGGAETQYF. Here the CDR3 DNA reads TGCGCCAGCAGTGCAAATACAGGGGGCGCAGAGACCCAGTACTTC.

V is TRBV19 and J is TRBJ1-5; 8 bases match TRBD1. This CDR3 is 13 amino acids long. V shed 6 bases and J 7 bases; nucleotides not matched to a gene: 5. Germline V gene data show CDR1 as LNHDA and CDR2 as SQIVND (reference sequence). CDR3 coding DNA: TGTGCCAGTAGACGACAGGGGCGCCAGCCCCAGCATTTT. Amino acids: CASRRQGRQPQHF. The variable domain in full, with the rest retrieved from reference TRBV19 and TRBJ1-5, is DGGITQSPKYLFRKEGQNVTLSCEQNLNHDAMYWYRQDPGQGLRLIYYSQIVNDFQKGDIAEGYSVSREKKESFPLTVTSAQKNPTAFYLCASRRQGRQPQHFGDGTRLSIL.

The chain links TRBV5-1 to TRBJ2-1, with 13 nucleotides matching TRBD2. Germline V CDR1 and CDR2: SGHRS, YFSETQ. The CDR3 consists of 18 residues. Trimming cost V 1 base and J 6 bases; bases outside gene matches: 10. CDR3 amino acids: CASSLFVPGLAGLNEQFF. In nucleotides, the CDR3 is TGCGCCAGCAGCTTGTTTGTACCGGGACTAGCGGGACTCAATGAGCAGTTCTTC.

V and J are TRBV5-6 and TRBJ1-5; D possibly corresponds to TRBD1 (5 bases). CDR1 is SGHDT, CDR2 YYEEEE, per germline. Trimming removed 4 bases at V and 5 bases at J, with 22 bases between. This CDR3 is built from 17 residues. In nucleotides, the CDR3 is TGTGCCAGCAGCCGAAACCTAGGGGCTACACGCCATCAGCCCCAGCATTTT. It encodes CASSRNLGATRHQPQHF.

The gene calls are TRBV5-1 and TRBJ2-7; 9 nucleotides agree with TRBD1. Germline CDR1 and CDR2: SGHRS and YFSETQ. This CDR3 is built from 15 residues. V lost 0 bases to trimming and J lost 1 base; unmatched junction nucleotides: 2. The CDR3 DNA is TGCGCCAGCAGCTTGGGGGACAGGGATTCCTACGAGCAGTACTTC. It translates to CASSLGDRDSYEQYF.